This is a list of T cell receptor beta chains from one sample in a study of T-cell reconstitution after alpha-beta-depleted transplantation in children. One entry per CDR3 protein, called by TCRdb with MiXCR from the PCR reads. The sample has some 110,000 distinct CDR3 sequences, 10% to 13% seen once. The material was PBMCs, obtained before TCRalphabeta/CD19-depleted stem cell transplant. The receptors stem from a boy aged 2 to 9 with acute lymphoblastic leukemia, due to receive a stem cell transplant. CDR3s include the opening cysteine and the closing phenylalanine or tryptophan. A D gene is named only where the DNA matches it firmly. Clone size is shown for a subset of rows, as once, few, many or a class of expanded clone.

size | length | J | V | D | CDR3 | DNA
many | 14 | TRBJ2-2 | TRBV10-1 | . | CASSEIANTGELFF | TGCGCCAGCAGTGAAATAGCGAACACCGGGGAGCTGTTTTTT
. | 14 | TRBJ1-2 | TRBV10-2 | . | CASSDPGIRGGYTF | TGCGCCAGCAGTGACCCGGGAATAAGGGGGGGCTACACCTTC
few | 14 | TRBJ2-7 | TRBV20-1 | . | CSADPGSMVYEQYF | TGCAGTGCTGACCCCGGGAGTATGGTCTACGAGCAGTACTTC
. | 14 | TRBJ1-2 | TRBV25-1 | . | CASSVYGMDYGYTF | TGTGCCAGCAGTGTCTATGGGATGGACTATGGCTACACCTTC
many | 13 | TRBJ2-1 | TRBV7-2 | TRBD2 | CASGGRAGNEQFF | TGTGCCAGCGGCGGGAGGGCTGGTAATGAGCAGTTCTTC
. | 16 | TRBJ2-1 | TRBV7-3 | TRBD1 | CASSLTRGTVYNEQFF | TGTGCCAGCAGCTTAACTAGGGGGACAGTCTACAATGAGCAGTTCTTC
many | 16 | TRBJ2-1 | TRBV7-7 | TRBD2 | CASSRLAGVQSDEQFF | TGTGCTAGCAGCCGACTAGCGGGAGTTCAGAGCGATGAGCAGTTCTTC
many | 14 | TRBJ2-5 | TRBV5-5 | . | CASSFPQTQETQYF | TGTGCCAGCAGCTTCCCCCAGACGCAAGAGACCCAGTACTTC
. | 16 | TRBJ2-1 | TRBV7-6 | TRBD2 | CASSLVLAGKANERFF | TGTGCCAGCAGCTTAGTACTAGCGGGAAAGGCCAATGAACGGTTCTTC
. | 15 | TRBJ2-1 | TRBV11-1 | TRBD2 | CASNLRTSGLNEQFF | TGTGCCAGCAACCTTCGGACTAGCGGCCTCAATGAGCAGTTCTTC
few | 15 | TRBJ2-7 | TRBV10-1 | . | CASSDIRGAAKEQYF | TGCGCCAGCAGTGACATACGTGGGGCAGCGAAAGAGCAGTACTTC
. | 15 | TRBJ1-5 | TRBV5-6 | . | CASSSAVGRHQPQHF | TGTGCCAGCAGCTCGGCGGTTGGAAGGCATCAGCCCCAGCATTTT
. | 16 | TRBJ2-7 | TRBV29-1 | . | CSVDSLLDGLTYEQYF | TGCAGCGTTGACAGCTTGTTGGACGGGCTTACCTACGAGCAGTACTTC
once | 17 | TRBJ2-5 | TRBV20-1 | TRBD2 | CSARDLKASGIQETQYF | TGCAGTGCTAGAGATTTAAAGGCTAGCGGAATCCAAGAGACCCAGTACTTC
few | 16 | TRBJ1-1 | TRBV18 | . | CASSPRGRQVDTEAFF | TGTGCCAGCTCACCCCGGGGGCGCCAGGTGGACACTGAAGCTTTCTTT
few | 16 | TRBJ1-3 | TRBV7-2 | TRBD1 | CASSPTGTGVWNTIYF | TGTGCCAGCAGCCCAACCGGGACAGGGGTTTGGAACACCATATATTTT
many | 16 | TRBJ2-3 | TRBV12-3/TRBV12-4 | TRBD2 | CASTASGRLPPPPQYF | TGTGCCAGCACAGCTAGCGGGAGACTACCCCCACCCCCGCAGTATTTT
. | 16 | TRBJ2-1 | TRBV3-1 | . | CASSQRGQGGGDEQFF | TGTGCCAGCAGCCAACGTGGGCAGGGTGGTGGCGATGAGCAGTTCTTC
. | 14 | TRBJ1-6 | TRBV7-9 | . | CASSLRGGESPLHF | TGTGCCAGCAGCTTGAGGGGGGGGGAATCACCCCTCCACTTT
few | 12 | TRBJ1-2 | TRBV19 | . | CASSQGKYGYTF | TGTGCCAGTAGCCAGGGGAAATATGGCTACACCTTC
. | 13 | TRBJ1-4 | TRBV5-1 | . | CASSPGVNEKLFF | TGCGCCAGCAGCCCAGGGGTTAATGAAAAACTGTTTTTT
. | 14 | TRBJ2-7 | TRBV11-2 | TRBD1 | CASSSTRTGGEQYF | TGTGCCAGCAGCTCCACCCGGACAGGGGGCGAGCAGTACTTC
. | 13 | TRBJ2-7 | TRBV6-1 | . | CASSESGVHEQYF | TGTGCCAGCAGTGAGTCGGGCGTGCACGAGCAGTACTTC
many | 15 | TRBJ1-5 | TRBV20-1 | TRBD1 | CSARTGGGGNQPQHF | TGCAGTGCGAGAACAGGGGGTGGGGGCAATCAGCCCCAGCATTTT
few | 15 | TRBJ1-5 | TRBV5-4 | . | CASSLSPGGDQPQHF | TGTGCCAGCAGCTTGTCGCCTGGAGGGGATCAGCCCCAGCATTTT
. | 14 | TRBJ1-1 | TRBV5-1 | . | CASSLEQGNTEAFF | TGCGCCAGCAGCTTGGAGCAGGGGAACACTGAAGCTTTCTTT
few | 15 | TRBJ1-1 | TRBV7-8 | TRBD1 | CASSLADRGATEAFF | TGTGCCAGCAGCTTAGCGGACAGGGGGGCCACTGAAGCTTTCTTT
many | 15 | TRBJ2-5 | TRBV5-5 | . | CASSLGGRAQETQYF | TGTGCCAGCAGCTTGGGAGGGAGAGCACAAGAGACCCAGTACTTC
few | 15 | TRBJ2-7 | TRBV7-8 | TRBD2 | CASSLGAGGPQVQYF | TGTGCCAGCAGCTTAGGAGCGGGAGGGCCTCAGGTGCAGTACTTC
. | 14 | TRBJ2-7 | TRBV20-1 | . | CSARAPFSSYEQYF | TGCAGTGCTAGAGCCCCGTTTAGTTCCTACGAGCAGTACTTC
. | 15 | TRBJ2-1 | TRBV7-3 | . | CASSTRAATRDEQFF | TGTGCCAGCAGCACCCGGGCCGCTACCCGAGATGAGCAGTTCTTC
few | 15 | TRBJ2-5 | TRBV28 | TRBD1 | CASSFLGTAQETQYF | TGTGCCAGCAGTTTTTTAGGGACAGCCCAAGAGACCCAGTACTTC
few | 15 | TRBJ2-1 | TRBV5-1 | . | CASSFVQQGGNEQFF | TGCGCCAGCAGCTTTGTCCAGCAGGGGGGCAATGAGCAGTTCTTC
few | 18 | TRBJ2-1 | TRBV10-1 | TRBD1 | CASSEGTGFPKDGDEQFF | TGCGCCAGCAGTGAGGGGACAGGGTTTCCCAAAGATGGAGATGAGCAGTTCTTC
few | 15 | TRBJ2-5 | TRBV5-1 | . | CASSSVGPGEETQYF | TGCGCCAGCAGCTCGGTTGGACCCGGGGAAGAGACCCAGTACTTC
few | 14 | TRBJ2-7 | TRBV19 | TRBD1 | CASSRTGTHYEQYF | TGTGCCAGTAGTAGGACAGGGACCCACTACGAGCAGTACTTC
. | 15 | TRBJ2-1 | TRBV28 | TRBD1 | CASILDRGSYNEQFF | TGTGCCAGCATTTTAGACAGGGGGTCCTACAATGAGCAGTTCTTC
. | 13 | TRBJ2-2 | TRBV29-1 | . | CSVDRLNTGELFF | TGCAGCGTTGACAGGTTGAACACCGGGGAGCTGTTTTTT
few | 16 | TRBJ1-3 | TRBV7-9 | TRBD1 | CASSLSGQGAGNTIYF | TGTGCCAGCAGCTTATCGGGACAGGGCGCTGGAAACACCATATATTTT
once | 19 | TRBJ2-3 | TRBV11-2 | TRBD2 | CASRWRAGGPRESTDTQYF | TGTGCCAGCAGATGGAGGGCGGGAGGGCCGAGAGAGAGCACAGATACGCAGTATTTT
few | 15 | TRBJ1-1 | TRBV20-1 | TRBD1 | CSARRTGVGHTEAFF | TGCAGTGCTAGAAGGACAGGGGTGGGTCACACTGAAGCTTTCTTT
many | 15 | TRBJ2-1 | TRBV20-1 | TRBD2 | CSASRDGLAGGEQFF | TGCAGTGCTAGCCGGGATGGCCTAGCGGGAGGGGAGCAGTTCTTC
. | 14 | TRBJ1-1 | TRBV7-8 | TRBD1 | CASSLTGDNTEAFF | TGTGCCAGCAGCTTGACAGGGGATAACACTGAAGCTTTCTTT
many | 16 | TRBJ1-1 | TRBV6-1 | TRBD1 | CASSRTGGASNTEAFF | TGTGCCAGCAGCCGAACAGGGGGAGCGTCGAACACTGAAGCTTTCTTT